This paragraph covers one TCR beta chain sequence. These data come from a study of blood T cell repertoires in COVID-19. In the study overall: T cells, B-cell-depleted T cells, or PBMCs provided the cDNA or gDNA that served as material.

CDR1 LNHDA and CDR2 SQIVND come from the germline V gene (reference sequence). V was clipped by 5 bases and J by 1 base, with 9 bases between them. The CDR3 is 13 residues long. Sequenced by immunoSEQ multiplex PCR; TCRdb stores in-frame clones only, minus some. The sample holds about 120,000 clones, roughly four fifths seen once. This sequence originates from a man aged 45-60 years with acute or convalescent COVID-19. The J gene is TRBJ2-7, the V gene TRBV19, with D perhaps matching TRBD1 (6 bases). The sequencing sample was made of peripheral blood. The CDR3: CASSPGQSYEQYF. CDR3 DNA: TGTGCCAGTAGTCCTGGACAGTCCTACGAGCAGTACTTC.